What follows is one TCR beta chain and its context. Germline CDR1 LGHNA, CDR2 YNFKEQ. The CDR3 runs to 15 residues. With V trimmed by 0 bases and J by 3 bases, 4 bases remained unmatched. TCRdb redid the calling of the RACE reads with MiXCR, one entry per CDR3 protein. The sample yields approximately 68,000 distinct CDR3 sequences, approximately 9% seen once. Time point noted: patch test 2, 6 weeks after DPC sensitization. Documented treatment: therapeutic diphenylcyclopropenone sensitization with weekly scalp DPC. The record originates from a study of human T cells and chemical hapten exposure. V is TRBV4-2 and J is TRBJ2-7, with TRBD1 matching over 8 bases. The sequencing here drew on whole blood, taken in connection with sensitization to the hapten diphenylcyclopropenone (DPC). This receptor was identified in a woman between 50 and 59 years old with alopecia areata. Some clones in this sample may be carry-over from other donors' samples. CDR3 residues: CASSQDRGLVYEQYF. As DNA, the CDR3 is TGTGCCAGCAGCCAAGACAGGGGGCTGGTCTACGAGCAGTACTTC.